This paragraph covers one T cell receptor (beta chain) sequence. Its antigen is unidentified. Libraries were prepared by immunoSEQ multiplex PCR; TCRdb keeps only in-frame clonotypes and omits some of them. This sample has 90,000 to 110,000 clones; around 90% occur once, and the top ten carry 4% to 6%. The data derive from a study of T cell responses to AZD1222 COVID-19 vaccine. Study-level points and caveats: Most donors were white British and more were female, and clonal diversity was possibly underestimated. The number of AZD1222 recipients seropositive at baseline was only five or six. Spike-specific TCR repertoires showed rising breadth and depth after two AZD1222 doses.

The germline V gene has CDR1 SGHVS and CDR2 FNYEAQ. V lost 1 base and J lost 4, with 16 bases in between. The CDR3 covers 16 residues. The sequence was collected from an adult in good health. Sample: peripheral blood, taken on day 0 of AZD1222 vaccination. The rearrangement joins TRBV7-6 to TRBJ2-5, with D perhaps matching TRBD2 (7 bases). CDR3 sequence (DNA): TGTGCCAGCAGCTTAGTTGATGGGGGGGCCCGAGAGACCCAGTACTTC. It encodes CASSLVDGGARETQYF. The whole variable domain, remainder taken from reference TRBV7-6 and TRBJ2-5, is GAGVSQSPRYKVTKRGQDVALRCDPISGHVSLYWYRQALGQGPEFLTYFNYEAQQDKSGLPNDRFSAERPEGSISTLTIQRTEQRDSAMYRCASSLVDGGARETQYFGPGTRLLVL.